The T cell receptor (beta chain) described here comes from a study of cytomegalovirus exposure and HLA in healthy donors. The germline CDR1 and CDR2 sequences are MDHEN and SYDVKM. The length of the CDR3 is 14 residues. The V end lost 3 bases, the J end lost 6 bases, and 12 bases lay between the germline ends. The PCR ran on 60 Vbeta and 13 Jbeta primers. The protocol was immunoSEQ multiplex PCR, while the TCRdb copy is restricted to in-frame clones and leaves out a portion. The sample lists more than 140,000 clones; approximately 78% were seen once. The receptor's source is a man aged 18 to 30 in good health and CMV-seropositive. The gene calls are TRBV28 and TRBJ1-5; possible D gene TRBD1, 6 bases. The sequenced sample consisted of PBMCs. The CDR3 sequence is CASSFRGGIQPQHF. The CDR3 DNA sequence: TGTGCCAGCAGTTTTCGGGGGGGCATTCAGCCCCAGCATTTT. Filled out from reference TRBV28 and TRBJ1-5, the complete variable domain reads DVKVTQSSRYLVKRTGEKVFLECVQDMDHENMFWYRQDPGLGLRLIYFSYDVKMKEKGDIPEGYSVSREKKERFSLILESASTNQTSMYLCASSFRGGIQPQHFGDGTRLSIL.